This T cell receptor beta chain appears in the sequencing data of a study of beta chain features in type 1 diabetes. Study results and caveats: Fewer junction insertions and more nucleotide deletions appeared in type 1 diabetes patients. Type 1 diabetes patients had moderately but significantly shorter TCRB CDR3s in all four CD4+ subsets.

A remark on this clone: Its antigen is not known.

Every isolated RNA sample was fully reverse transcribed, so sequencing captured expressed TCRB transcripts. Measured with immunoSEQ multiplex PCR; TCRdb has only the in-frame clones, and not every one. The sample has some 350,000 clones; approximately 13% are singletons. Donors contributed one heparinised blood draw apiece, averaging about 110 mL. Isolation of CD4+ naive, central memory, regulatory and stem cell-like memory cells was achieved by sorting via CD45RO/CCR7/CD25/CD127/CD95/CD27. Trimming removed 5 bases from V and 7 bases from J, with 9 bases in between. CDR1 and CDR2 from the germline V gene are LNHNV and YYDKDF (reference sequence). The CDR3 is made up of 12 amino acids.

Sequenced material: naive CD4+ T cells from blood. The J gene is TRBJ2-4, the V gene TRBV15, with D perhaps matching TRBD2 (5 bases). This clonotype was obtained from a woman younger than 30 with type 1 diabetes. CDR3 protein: CATSLARNIQYF. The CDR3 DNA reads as TGTGCCACCAGCTTAGCGCGGAACATTCAGTACTTC.